The 19 T cell receptor beta chains in this list originate from one sample, sequenced in a study of CD4 T cells in relation to SARS-CoV-2 and coronaviruses. Profiled with immunoSEQ multiplex PCR; TCRdb holds only in-frame clones, not every one. Here the sample spans approximately 11,000 clones, more than 65% being singletons. The unexposed donors gave CD4+ T cells in 2011-2018, prior to COVID-19. The cells were cultured for 10 days before CD4+ T cells were isolated. No antigen is known for these receptors. Sequencing was performed on CD4+ T cells from PBMCs, cultured in vitro. These receptors all stem from a human donor in good health.

The chain couples TRBV5-4 to TRBJ2-1; no clear D gene. The CDR3 is made up of 15 amino acids. Germline V CDR1 and CDR2: SGHNT, YYREEE (reference sequence). V lost 1 base and J 3 bases, leaving 11 bases between the germline ends. The CDR3 loop reads CASSLYSAGYNEQFF. The DNA of the CDR3 is TGTGCCAGCAGCTTGTATTCAGCTGGCTACAATGAGCAGTTCTTC.

This clone has only a few counts. The chain couples TRBV5-1 to TRBJ1-2, with a tentative D call TRBD1 (5 bases). Trimming cost V 0 bases and J 1 base, with 7 bases left between them. Germline V lookup: CDR1 SGHRS, CDR2 YFSETQ. This CDR3 is built from 14 residues. This chain's CDR3 is CASSLDRNNYGYTF. In nucleotides, the CDR3 is TGCGCCAGCAGCTTGGACAGGAATAACTATGGCTACACCTTC.

The V call is TRBV2, the J call TRBJ1-5; possibly TRBD1 for D (5 bases). Germline V gene lookup returns CDR1 SNHLY and CDR2 FYNNEI. The V end was cut by 2 bases, the J end by 1 base, with 9 bases between. The CDR3 runs to 15 residues. CDR3 nucleotide sequence: TGTGCCAGCAGTGAAATGGGGGAGAGCAATCAGCCCCAGCATTTT. This translates into CASSEMGESNQPQHF.

V is TRBV2 and J is TRBJ2-3, with 7 bases matching TRBD1. In germline, CDR1 is SNHLY, CDR2 FYNNEI. This CDR3 region has 14 residues. Trimming cost V 10 bases and J 0 bases; bases outside gene matches: 7. In DNA, the CDR3 is TGTGCCACCGTATGGGACAGCAGCACAGATACGCAGTATTTT. It codes for CATVWDSSTDTQYF.

The chain joins TRBV5-5 to TRBJ2-1; TRBD2 aligns across 13 bases. The V and J ends lost 0 bases and 10 bases, in that order; junction bases with no gene match: 4. This CDR3 has 15 amino acids. The germline CDR1 and CDR2 sequences are SGHKS and YYEKEE (reference sequence). The CDR3 is CASSLVLAGGGEQFF. The CDR3 DNA follows: TGTGCCAGCAGCTTGGTACTAGCGGGAGGGGGCGAGCAGTTCTTC.

The CDR3 loop is CASSLGTPGREKLFF. In DNA form, the CDR3 reads TGTGCCAGCAGCTTAGGGACACCGGGTCGGGAAAAACTGTTTTTT. The chain combines TRBV7-2 with TRBJ1-4, with D perhaps matching TRBD1 (5 bases). The CDR3 has 15 residues. Per germline, CDR1 SGHTA and CDR2 FQGNSA. V shed 1 base and J shed 8 bases, with 14 bases lying between them.

This chain joins TRBV5-1 and TRBJ1-1; D is perhaps TRBD1 (6 bases). Germline-derived CDR1 and CDR2 are SGHRS and YFSETQ. Between the trimmed V and J ends, which lost 6 bases and 3 bases, there was a span of 12 bases. The CDR3 is 13 amino acids. The CDR3 bases are TGCGCCAGCACCCAGGGGACGCACACTGAAGCTTTCTTT. As protein: CASTQGTHTEAFF.

This sequence joins TRBV9 and TRBJ2-3; 7 bases are shared with TRBD2. Trimming at V came to 3 bases and at J to 2 bases, leaving 3 bases not matched to a gene. The CDR3 consists of 14 residues. CDR1 and CDR2 (germline): SGDLS, YYNGEE. CDR3 bases: TGTGCCAGCAGCGCGCGGGGGAACACAGATACGCAGTATTTT. Protein product: CASSARGNTDTQYF.

Remarks on this clone: A junction boundary mismatches the germline segment, possibly from a read error. The rearrangement links TRBV5-4 to TRBJ2-3; possibly TRBD2 for D (6 bases). CDR1 and CDR2 (germline): SGHNT, YYREEE (reference sequence). The CDR3 has 12 amino acids. The CDR3 is CASSLGGDTQYF. The DNA for the CDR3 is TGTGCCAGCAGTTTGGGGGGTGATACGCAGTATTTT.

The gene calls are TRBV19 and TRBJ1-2; D gene uncertain. Germline CDR1 and CDR2: LNHDA and SQIVND (reference sequence). Deletions cut 5 bases from V and 2 bases from J, with 15 bases between. This CDR3 has 15 amino acids. This CDR3 is CASSAVGGANYGYTF. The DNA of the CDR3 is TGTGCCAGTAGTGCTGTAGGAGGCGCAAACTATGGCTACACCTTC.

V gene TRBV5-4 combines with J gene TRBJ2-3, with D unresolved. Trimming left V 4 bases short and J 0 bases short, with 12 bases between. CDR1 and CDR2 from the germline V gene are SGHNT and YYREEE (reference sequence). The CDR3 is 15 amino acids. The CDR3 DNA reads TGTGCCAGCAGCCCGCAAGGGATTAGCACAGATACGCAGTATTTT. It specifies CASSPQGISTDTQYF.

The V and J genes are TRBV7-2 and TRBJ1-4; D not resolved. The CDR3 totals 14 residues. Per germline, CDR1 SGHTA and CDR2 FQGNSA. Trimming shortened V by 2 bases and J by 5 bases, and 9 bases separated the two germline ends. CDR3 nucleotide sequence: TGTGCCAGCAGCTTACTGGGTGTCAATGAAAAACTGTTTTTT. Translated: CASSLLGVNEKLFF.

The chain uses TRBV18 and TRBJ1-1; D is ambiguous. V lost 1 base, J lost 3 bases, and 9 bases lay in between. CDR1 is KGHSH, CDR2 LQKENI, per germline. CDR3 length: 14 residues. The CDR3 bases are TGTGCCAGCTCACCACAGGTCTCCGACACTGAAGCTTTCTTT. Its translation: CASSPQVSDTEAFF. The variable domain in full, with the rest retrieved from reference TRBV18 and TRBJ1-1, is NAGVMQNPRHLVRRRGQEARLRCSPMKGHSHVYWYRQLPEEGLKFMVYLQKENIIDESGMPKERFSAEFPKEGPSILRIQQVVRGDSAAYFCASSPQVSDTEAFFGQGTRLTVV.

The chain has TRBV7-2 and TRBJ2-7; 9 bases map to TRBD1. The CDR3 runs to 15 residues. CDR1 SGHTA and CDR2 FQGNSA come from the germline V gene. Trimming at V came to 1 base and at J to 1 base, leaving 2 bases not matched to a gene. The CDR3 sequence is CASSLGQGVSYEQYF. The CDR3 DNA sequence: TGTGCCAGCAGCTTAGGACAGGGGGTTTCCTACGAGCAGTACTTC.

This chain joins TRBV5-1 and TRBJ2-5; no clear D gene. CDR1 and CDR2 (germline): SGHRS, YFSETQ. The CDR3 contains 14 residues. V was pared by 4 bases and J by 1 base, with 11 bases between. The CDR3 region has the DNA TGCGCCAGCAGCATAGGACGGACCCAAGAGACCCAGTACTTC. Protein sequence: CASSIGRTQETQYF. Drawing the rest from reference TRBV5-1 and TRBJ2-5, the complete variable domain is KAGVTQTPRYLIKTRGQQVTLSCSPISGHRSVSWYQQTPGQGLQFLFEYFSETQRNKGNFPGRFSGRQFSNSRSEMNVSTLELGDSALYLCASSIGRTQETQYFGPGTRLLVL.

V gene TRBV19 combines with J gene TRBJ1-2; D gene uncertain. In germline, CDR1 is LNHDA, CDR2 SQIVND (reference sequence). V lost 0 bases and J lost 0, with 8 bases in between. The CDR3 has 15 amino acids. CDR3 coding DNA: TGTGCCAGTAGTATAGATTTAAATCCTAACTATGGCTACACCTTC. It specifies CASSIDLNPNYGYTF.

The chain has TRBV5-1 and TRBJ1-5; 8 positions match TRBD1. The germline V gene has CDR1 SGHRS and CDR2 YFSETQ. The CDR3 length is 14 residues. The J segment lost 6 bases and the V segment lost 0 bases, leaving 2 bases of the junction unmatched. The CDR3 here is CASSLGQGSQPQHF. The CDR3 nucleotides read TGCGCCAGCAGCTTGGGACAGGGGAGTCAGCCCCAGCATTTT.

The chain carries TRBV7-2 and TRBJ1-2, with a weak D call TRBD1 (5 bases). The CDR3 sequence is 13 residues long. Germline V gene sequence: CDR1 SGHTA, CDR2 FQGNSA. Trimming shortened V by 8 bases and J by 7 bases, and 17 bases separated the two germline ends. The CDR3 region has the DNA TGTGCCAGCGAGGGTGGGGGTGGGTTTGGCTACACCTTC. Translated: CASEGGGGFGYTF. The whole variable domain, filled in from reference TRBV7-2 and TRBJ1-2, reads GAGVSQSPSNKVTEKGKDVELRCDPISGHTALYWYRQSLGQGLEFLIYFQGNSAPDKSGLPSDRFSAERTGGSVSTLTIQRTQQEDSAVYLCASEGGGGFGYTFGSGTRLTVV.

The chain combines TRBV7-9 with TRBJ2-1; 8 bases map to TRBD2. The CDR3 totals 16 residues. Germline V lookup: CDR1 SEHNR, CDR2 FQNEAQ (reference sequence). Trimming removed 3 bases from V and 9 bases from J; junction bases left unmatched: 13. CDR3 sequence reads: CASSFLMGLGSSEQFF. The CDR3 nucleotides are TGTGCCAGCAGCTTCTTAATGGGACTAGGGTCGAGTGAGCAGTTCTTC.